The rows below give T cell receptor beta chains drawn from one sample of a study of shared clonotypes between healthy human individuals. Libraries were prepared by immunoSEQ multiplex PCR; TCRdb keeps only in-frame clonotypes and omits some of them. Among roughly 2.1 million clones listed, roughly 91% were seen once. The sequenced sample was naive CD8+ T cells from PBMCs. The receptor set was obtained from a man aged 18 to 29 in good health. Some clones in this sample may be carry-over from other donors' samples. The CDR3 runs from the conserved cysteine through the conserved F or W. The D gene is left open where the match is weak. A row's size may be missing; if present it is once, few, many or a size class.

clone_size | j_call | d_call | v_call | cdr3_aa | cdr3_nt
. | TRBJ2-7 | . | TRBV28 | CASSPPSGPNPYEQYF | TGTGCCAGCAGCCCCCCGTCAGGGCCAAACCCCTACGAGCAGTACTTC
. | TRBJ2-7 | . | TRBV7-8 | CASSSPSDYEQYF | TGTGCCAGCAGCAGCCCTTCAGACTACGAGCAGTACTTC
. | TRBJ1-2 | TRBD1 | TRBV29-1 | CSVRTGGLYGYTF | TGCAGCGTTCGGACAGGGGGCCTCTATGGCTACACCTTC
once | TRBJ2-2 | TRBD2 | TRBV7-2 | CASSFSGFGAGELFF | TGTGCCAGCAGCTTTAGCGGGTTCGGTGCCGGGGAGCTGTTTTTT
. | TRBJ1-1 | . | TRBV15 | CATSRTQAGEAFF | TGTGCCACCAGCAGGACGCAGGCAGGGGAAGCTTTCTTT
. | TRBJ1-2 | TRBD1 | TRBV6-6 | CASSDRVGYTF | TGTGCCAGCAGTGACAGGGTCGGCTACACCTTC
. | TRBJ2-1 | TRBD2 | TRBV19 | CASSIGAGGHNEQFF | TGTGCCAGTAGTATAGGGGCGGGAGGCCACAATGAGCAGTTCTTC
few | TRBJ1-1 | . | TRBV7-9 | CASSLVAVNTEAFF | TGTGCCAGCAGCTTAGTTGCAGTGAACACTGAAGCTTTCTTT
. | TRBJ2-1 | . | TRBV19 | CASIYRGAGGNEQFF | TGTGCCAGTATCTATAGAGGGGCCGGGGGCAATGAGCAGTTCTTC
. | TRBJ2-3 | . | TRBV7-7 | CASSPAVPDTQYF | TGTGCCAGCAGCCCGGCGGTCCCAGATACGCAGTATTTT
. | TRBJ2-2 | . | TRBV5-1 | CASTLSEGGTGELFF | TGCGCCAGCACCCTGAGCGAGGGGGGAACCGGGGAGCTGTTTTTT
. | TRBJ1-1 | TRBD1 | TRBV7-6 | CASSSGQVNTEAFF | TGTGCCAGCAGCTCGGGACAGGTGAACACTGAAGCTTTCTTT
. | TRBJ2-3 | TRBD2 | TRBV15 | CATSRVGVAGVGTDTQYF | TGTGCCACCAGCAGAGTCGGCGTAGCGGGAGTTGGTACAGATACGCAGTATTTT
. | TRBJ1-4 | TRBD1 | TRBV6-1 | CASSPDRGFEKLFF | TGTGCCAGCAGCCCGGACAGGGGTTTTGAAAAACTGTTTTTT
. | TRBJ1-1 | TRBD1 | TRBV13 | CASSLRDRGPEAFF | TGTGCCAGCAGCTTAAGGGACAGGGGGCCTGAAGCTTTCTTT
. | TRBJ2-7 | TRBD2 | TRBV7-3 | CASSLAGGTYEQYF | TGTGCCAGCAGCTTAGCGGGAGGTACTTACGAGCAGTACTTC
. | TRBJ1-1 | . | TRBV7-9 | CASSEVREPLLF | TGTGCCAGCAGCGAAGTCCGGGAGCCACTTCTCTTT
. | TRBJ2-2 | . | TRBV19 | CASRNPGTGELFF | TGTGCCAGTAGGAACCCAGGTACCGGGGAGCTGTTTTTT
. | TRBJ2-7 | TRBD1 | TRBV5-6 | CASSLANTGGSYEQYF | TGTGCCAGCAGCTTGGCCAATACAGGGGGCAGCTACGAGCAGTACTTC
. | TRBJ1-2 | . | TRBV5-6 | CASSARQVARYGYTF | TGTGCCAGCAGCGCAAGACAGGTAGCGAGGTATGGCTACACCTTC
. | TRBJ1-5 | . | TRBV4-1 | CASSQGNGNWPQHF | TGCGCCAGCAGCCAGGGGAATGGCAATTGGCCCCAGCATTTT
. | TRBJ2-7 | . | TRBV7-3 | CASSLIGSGDEQYF | TGTGCCAGCAGCTTAATTGGCAGCGGAGACGAGCAGTACTTC
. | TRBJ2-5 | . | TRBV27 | CASSLVLGTGETQYF | TGTGCCAGCAGTTTGGTCTTGGGGACCGGGGAGACCCAGTACTTC
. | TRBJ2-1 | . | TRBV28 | CASSARSVGEQFF | TGTGCCAGCAGTGCACGGTCGGTCGGCGAGCAGTTCTTC
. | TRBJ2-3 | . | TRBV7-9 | CASSLGPRDTQYF | TGTGCCAGCAGCTTAGGGCCCAGAGATACGCAGTATTTT
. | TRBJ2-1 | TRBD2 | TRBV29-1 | CSALRLGLAGNNEQFF | TGCAGCGCACTACGTCTCGGGCTAGCGGGGAACAATGAGCAGTTCTTC
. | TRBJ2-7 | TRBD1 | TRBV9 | CASSGRDRGYEQYF | TGTGCCAGCAGCGGCCGGGACAGGGGATACGAGCAGTACTTC
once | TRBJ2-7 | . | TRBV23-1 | CASSQSVQRYEQYF | TGCGCCAGCAGTCAATCAGTCCAGCGCTACGAGCAGTACTTC
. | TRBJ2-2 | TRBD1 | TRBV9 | CASSVGGQGFAGELFF | TGTGCCAGCAGCGTAGGGGGACAGGGGTTCGCCGGGGAGCTGTTTTTT
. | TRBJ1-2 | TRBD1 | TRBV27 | CASSLGTGGFRYGYTF | TGTGCCAGCAGCTTAGGGACAGGGGGCTTTCGTTATGGCTACACCTTC
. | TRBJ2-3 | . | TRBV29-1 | CSAPSPELTDTQYF | TGCAGCGCCCCCTCGCCGGAGCTCACAGATACGCAGTATTTT
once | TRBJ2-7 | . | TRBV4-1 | CASSQAGAYEQYF | TGCGCCAGCAGCCAAGCCGGTGCTTACGAGCAGTACTTC
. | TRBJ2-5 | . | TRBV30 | CAWSYGSPQETQYF | TGTGCCTGGAGTTACGGGAGTCCACAAGAGACCCAGTACTTC
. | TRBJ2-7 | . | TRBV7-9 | CASSLDAGAGQYF | TGTGCCAGCAGCTTAGACGCAGGGGCTGGGCAGTACTTC
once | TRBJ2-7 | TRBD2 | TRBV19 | CASSTRTSGSYEQYF | TGTGCCAGTAGTACCAGGACTAGCGGGAGCTACGAGCAGTACTTC
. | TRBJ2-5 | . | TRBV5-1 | CASSWDTFAETQYF | TGCGCCAGCAGCTGGGACACTTTCGCCGAGACCCAGTACTTC
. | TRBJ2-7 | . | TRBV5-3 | CARSNRDSAYEQYF | TGTGCCAGAAGCAACCGGGACTCTGCCTACGAGCAGTACTTC
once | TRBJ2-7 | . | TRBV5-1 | CASSPTGMGEWAYEQYF | TGCGCCAGCAGCCCAACCGGGATGGGGGAATGGGCCTACGAGCAGTACTTC
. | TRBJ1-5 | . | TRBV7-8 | CASSLSTSQPQHF | TGTGCCAGCAGCTTATCAACGAGCCAGCCCCAGCATTTT
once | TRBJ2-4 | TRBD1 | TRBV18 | CASSPRQGVRNIQYF | TGTGCCAGCTCACCGAGACAGGGTGTGAGGAACATTCAGTACTTC
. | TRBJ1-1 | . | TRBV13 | CASSLKLDTEAFF | TGTGCCAGCAGCTTAAAGTTAGATACTGAAGCTTTCTTT
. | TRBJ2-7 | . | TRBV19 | CASRDSLWEQYF | TGTGCCAGTAGAGACAGCCTGTGGGAGCAGTACTTC
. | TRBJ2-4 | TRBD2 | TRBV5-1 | CASSLGLAGGPLENIQYF | TGCGCCAGCAGCCTCGGACTAGCGGGAGGGCCATTGGAAAACATTCAGTACTTC
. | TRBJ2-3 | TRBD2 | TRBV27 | CASSLSAGDADTQYF | TGTGCCAGCAGTTTATCAGCGGGAGACGCAGATACGCAGTATTTT
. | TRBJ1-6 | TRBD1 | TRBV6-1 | CASSEWDRGSSSYNSPLHF | TGTGCCAGCAGTGAGTGGGACAGGGGGTCCAGCTCCTATAATTCACCCCTCCACTTT
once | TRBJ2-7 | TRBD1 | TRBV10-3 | CAISDPLDRGSYEQYF | TGTGCCATCAGTGATCCATTGGACAGGGGGTCCTACGAGCAGTACTTC
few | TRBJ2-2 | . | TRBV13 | CASSFRDTAGELFF | TGTGCCAGCAGCTTTCGGGATACGGCCGGGGAGCTGTTTTTT
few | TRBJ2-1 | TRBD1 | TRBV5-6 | CASSFGTGNYNEQFF | TGTGCCAGCAGCTTCGGGACAGGCAACTACAATGAGCAGTTCTTC
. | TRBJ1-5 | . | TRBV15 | CATSRDGGKLDPHQPQHF | TGTGCCACCAGCAGAGATGGGGGAAAACTGGACCCGCATCAGCCCCAGCATTTT
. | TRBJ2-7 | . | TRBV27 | CASSSGTFRYEQYF | TGTGCCAGCAGTTCCGGGACTTTCCGCTACGAGCAGTACTTC
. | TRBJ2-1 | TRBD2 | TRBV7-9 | CASSSGTSGIDNEQFF | TGTGCCAGCAGCTCAGGGACTAGCGGAATCGACAATGAGCAGTTCTTC
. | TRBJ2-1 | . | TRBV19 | CASSIDRGDSYNEQFF | TGTGCCAGTAGTATAGATCGCGGGGACTCCTACAATGAGCAGTTCTTC
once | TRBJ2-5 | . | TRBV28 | CASSLSYGTYSQETQYF | TGTGCCAGCAGTTTATCGTACGGGACATACTCCCAAGAGACCCAGTACTTC